These 18 T cell receptor beta chains were sequenced from one sample in a study of T-cell reconstitution after alpha-beta-depleted transplantation in children. Unique molecular identifiers were built into the TCRbeta library. TCRdb analysed the PCR reads with MiXCR anew, one entry per CDR3 protein. The repertoire holds about 240,000 distinct CDR3 sequences, with around 13% as singletons. The sequencing used PBMCs from the stem cell graft donor, collected from the stem cell graft. These receptors all stem from a human donor who donated a stem cell graft to a child with acute lymphoblastic leukemia.

This clonotype was observed at least ten times. The V call is TRBV5-1, the J call TRBJ1-2, with 8 nucleotides matching TRBD1. The CDR3 is made up of 15 amino acids. V lost 4 bases and J lost 1; bases outside the gene matches: 6. Germline V gene lookup returns CDR1 SGHRS and CDR2 YFSETQ. CDR3 sequence: CASSHGTGVNYGYTF. The CDR3 coding sequence is TGCGCCAGCAGCCATGGGACAGGAGTTAACTATGGCTACACCTTC.

This clonotype was recorded at least ten times. The CDR3 loop is CSAPRTSGRVEQFF. CDR3 coding DNA: TGCAGTGCTCCCCGGACTAGCGGGAGGGTTGAGCAGTTCTTC. The chain carries TRBV20-1 and TRBJ2-1, with 15 bases fitting TRBD2. The CDR3 consists of 14 residues. V lost 5 bases and J lost 9; bases outside the gene matches: 5. Germline V gene data show CDR1 as DFQATT and CDR2 as SNEGSKA (reference sequence).

V and J are TRBV12-3 or TRBV12-4 and TRBJ2-5; 9 bases fit TRBD1. The V segment lost 0 bases and the J segment 3 bases; nucleotides outside the gene matches: 2. CDR3 size: 15 residues. CDR3 sequence: CASSLAGTGKETQYF. Written as DNA, the CDR3 is TGTGCCAGCAGTTTAGCGGGGACAGGGAAAGAGACCCAGTACTTC.

Many counts were recorded for this clonotype. The CDR3 nucleotides are TGTGCCAGCAGTCCAGGACTAGCGGGAGTGAACTACAATGAGCAGTTCTTC. Its protein product is CASSPGLAGVNYNEQFF. J is TRBJ2-1 and V is TRBV6-1, with TRBD2 identical over 13 bases. The trim removed 5 bases at V and 3 bases at J, leaving 7 bases unmatched. Germline V gene data show CDR1 as MNHNS and CDR2 as SASEGT. The CDR3 loop spans 17 amino acids.

The table lists this clonotype with many counts. The genes are TRBV27 and TRBJ1-5; unclear D gene. The V gene lost 6 bases and the J gene lost 7 bases, with 13 bases spanning the gap. Germline values: CDR1 MNHEY, CDR2 SMNVEV (reference sequence). The CDR3 has 13 amino acids. CDR3 in DNA: TGTGCCAGCAGGGGGAACCTAGGGCAGCCCCAGCATTTT. Amino acids: CASRGNLGQPQHF.

This clonotype was seen many times. This chain connects TRBV27 to TRBJ1-1; D unresolved. V was cut by 4 bases and J by 4 bases, with 10 bases left in between. The CDR3 spans 13 residues. Germline V gene sequence: CDR1 MNHEY, CDR2 SMNVEV (reference sequence). The CDR3 DNA sequence: TGTGCCAGCAGTTCAGAAGGAAGCACTGAAGCTTTCTTT. It translates to CASSSEGSTEAFF.

This clonotype was observed at least ten times. This rearrangement joins TRBV6-5 to TRBJ2-3, with D unresolved. The CDR3 totals 15 residues. Trimming cost V 0 bases and J 4 bases, with 11 bases left between them. CDR1 is MNHEY, CDR2 SVGAGI, per germline. Written as DNA, the CDR3 is TGTGCCAGCAGTTACTCTGTTCCCGTCCCAGATACGCAGTATTTT. Translation: CASSYSVPVPDTQYF.

This clonotype was counted ten times or more. The J gene is TRBJ2-4, the V gene TRBV6-2 or TRBV6-3; a weak D match, TRBD1 (5 bases). V was clipped by 7 bases and J by 4 bases, with 17 bases between them. Germline-derived CDR1 and CDR2 are MNHEY and SVGEGT. This CDR3 region has 15 residues. The CDR3 nucleotides are TGTGCCAGCACTTCCACAGGCAGTATGAAAAACATTCAGTACTTC. This codes for CASTSTGSMKNIQYF.

This clonotype was observed at least ten times. CDR3 amino acids: CASTVAGQGSTEAFF. DNA for the CDR3: TGTGCCAGCACCGTCGCTGGGCAGGGGAGCACTGAAGCTTTCTTT. V usage is TRBV7-8 and J usage is TRBJ1-1, with D possibly matching TRBD1 (6 bases). The CDR3 is made up of 15 amino acids. CDR1 and CDR2 (germline): SGHVS, FQNEAQ. With 7 bases removed from V and 4 bases from J, the gap between germline ends came to 19 bases.

This clonotype appeared once. The rearrangement joins TRBV4-3 to TRBJ1-5; 10 nucleotides agree with TRBD1. V was clipped by 0 bases and J by 6 bases; unmatched bases: 8. This CDR3 has 17 amino acids. Germline V gene lookup returns CDR1 LGHNA and CDR2 YSLEER. The CDR3 loop is CASSQDSKGQGTQPQHF. CDR3 nucleotide sequence: TGCGCCAGCAGCCAAGATTCTAAGGGACAGGGGACTCAGCCCCAGCATTTT.

This clonotype was counted once. The genes are TRBV20-1 and TRBJ2-2, with 9 bases fitting TRBD2. The CDR3 covers 16 residues. After removal of 0 bases from V and 4 bases from J, the junction contained 6 bases not matched to a gene. Germline loops: CDR1 DFQATT, CDR2 SNEGSKA (reference sequence). The CDR3 loop reads CSARDHTAGGTGELFF. The CDR3 DNA reads as TGCAGTGCTAGAGATCACACAGCGGGAGGCACCGGGGAGCTGTTTTTT.

At least ten counts were recorded for this clonotype. This chain links TRBV20-1 with TRBJ1-3; no definite D call. Germline-derived CDR1 and CDR2 are DFQATT and SNEGSKA (reference sequence). The CDR3 totals 12 residues. V dropped 6 bases and J dropped 2 bases, with 8 bases sitting between them. CDR3 in amino acids: CSAGGPGNTIYF. Written as DNA, the CDR3 is TGCAGTGCGGGCGGTCCTGGAAACACCATATATTTT.

This clonotype was counted many times. The CDR3 here is CASSLVIMGGENTEAFF. The CDR3 DNA reads as TGTGCCAGCAGCTTAGTAATAATGGGGGGCGAGAACACTGAAGCTTTCTTT. J is TRBJ1-1 and V is TRBV7-9; possibly TRBD1 for D (6 bases). V was pared by 1 base and J by 1 base, with 16 bases between. The CDR3 covers 17 residues. Germline V lookup: CDR1 SEHNR, CDR2 FQNEAQ (reference sequence).

This clonotype was counted at least ten times. V is TRBV3-1 and J is TRBJ2-2; 12 bases agree with TRBD1. Germline V gene data show CDR1 as LGHDT and CDR2 as YNNKEL (reference sequence). Losses at the gene ends were 1 base for V and 5 bases for J; bases not matched to a gene: 8. This CDR3 has 18 residues. This chain's CDR3 is CASSQGLGQGAFTGELFF. CDR3 bases: TGTGCCAGCAGCCAAGGGTTGGGACAGGGGGCGTTTACCGGGGAGCTGTTTTTT.

This clonotype was picked up a small number of times. The chain uses TRBV29-1 and TRBJ1-2; D uncertain. The CDR3 length is 15 residues. The V gene's germline CDR1 is SQVTM and CDR2 ANQGSEA. The V end lost 0 bases, the J end lost 4 bases, and 15 bases lay between the germline ends. The chain's CDR3 is CSVEDPSLIVYGYTF. DNA of the CDR3: TGCAGCGTTGAAGATCCCAGCCTAATAGTCTATGGCTACACCTTC.

The chain is built from TRBV7-2 and TRBJ2-5; D is undetermined. V was pared by 1 base and J by 5 bases, with 14 bases between. Germline values: CDR1 SGHTA, CDR2 FQGNSA. This CDR3 has 15 amino acids. The CDR3 sequence is CASSLGSLPGETQYF. CDR3 DNA: TGTGCCAGCAGCTTAGGGTCCCTCCCGGGCGAGACCCAGTACTTC.

This clonotype was seen ten or more times. The chain employs TRBV25-1 and TRBJ1-1; D uncertain. Trimming took 2 bases from V and 0 from J, leaving 10 bases between them. The CDR3 sequence is 15 residues long. Germline assignment: CDR1 MGHDK and CDR2 SYGVNS. The DNA of the CDR3 is TGTGCCAGCAGTGAAGAGGGCCCGGTGAACACTGAAGCTTTCTTT. Its protein is CASSEEGPVNTEAFF.

This clonotype was counted between two and nine times. CDR3 amino acids: CASSLSWDREAFF. The CDR3 DNA sequence: TGTGCCAGCAGCTTATCCTGGGACAGAGAAGCTTTCTTT. The gene calls are TRBV7-6 and TRBJ1-1; TRBD1 agrees at 7 bases. V lost 2 bases to trimming and J lost 8 bases; unmatched junction nucleotides: 5. CDR1 is SGHVS and CDR2 is FNYEAQ in the germline V gene. The CDR3 has 13 residues.